Presented here are 2 T cell receptor beta chains from one specimen sequenced in a study of T cells in Graves' hyperthyroidism and ophthalmopathy. Amplified TCR beta CDR3 regions came from RNA transcripts. The TCR CDR3 was amplified in a first-round RT-PCR using the HTBI primer set. MiXCR, applied by TCRdb to the multiplex PCR reads, yields one record per CDR3 protein. The sample holds under 350,000 distinct CDR3 sequences; roughly 18% are singletons and the top ten take about 49%. The sequenced sample was blood. These TCRs come from a woman in her fifties or sixties with Graves' hyperthyroidism.

On this clonotype: The CDR3 end shows no conserved phenylalanine or tryptophan, and so a read error is likely. The chain recombines TRBV5-1 with TRBJ1-4; perhaps TRBD1 as D (6 bases). This CDR3 has 15 residues. V shed 0 bases and J shed 8 bases, with 14 bases lying between them. Germline assignment: CDR1 SGHRS and CDR2 YFSETQ. The CDR3 DNA reads as TGCGCCAGCAGCTTGGCCTCAGGGGTGAGCGAAAAACTGTTTCTT. This encodes CASSLASGVSEKLFL.

Only a few counts were recorded for this clonotype. V and J are TRBV7-9 and TRBJ2-7; a possible D gene is TRBD2 (7 bases). The V end lost 5 bases, the J end lost 5 bases, and 16 bases lay between the germline ends. The CDR3 runs to 14 residues. From germline, CDR1 is SEHNR and CDR2 FQNEAQ (reference sequence). CDR3 DNA: TGTGCCAGCAGCCCCTCGGGGGGCGCACACGAGCAGTACTTC. Protein product: CASSPSGGAHEQYF.